Shown below are 19 T cell receptor beta chains from a single sample sequenced in a study of OX40 agonist ivuxolimab in advanced cancers. Sequencing was performed with immunoSEQ multiplex PCR; in TCRdb, only in-frame clones are kept and a portion is missing. The table has 40,000 to 55,000 clones, roughly 88% seen once; the top ten hold 13%. The material sequenced was CD4+ or CD8+ T cells sorted from blood, taken in a trial of the OX40 agonist ivuxolimab. These receptor sequences come from an adult with an advanced solid tumor such as melanoma, head and neck, liver or kidney cancer.

The chain uses TRBV18 and TRBJ2-7; a weak D match, TRBD2 (6 bases). This CDR3 is 13 amino acids long. Germline-derived CDR1 and CDR2 are KGHSH and LQKENI. V dropped 3 bases and J dropped 2 bases, with 8 bases sitting between them. The CDR3 sequence: CASSPGGPYEQYF. CDR3 in DNA: TGTGCCAGCTCACCGGGAGGTCCCTACGAGCAGTACTTC.

The V and J genes are TRBV11-3 and TRBJ2-7, with 9 bases fitting TRBD2. The germline CDR1 and CDR2 sequences are SGHNT and YENEEA. Trimming removed 1 base from V and 3 bases from J; junction bases left unmatched: 10. The CDR3 loop spans 17 amino acids. The DNA of the CDR3 is TGTGCCAGCAGCTTAGGGTCCTCGACTAGCGGACTCTACGAGCAGTACTTC. This encodes CASSLGSSTSGLYEQYF. Full variable domain (remainder filled in from reference TRBV11-3 and TRBJ2-7): EAGVVQSPRYKIIEKKQPVAFWCNPISGHNTLYWYLQNLGQGPELLIRYENEEAVDDSQLPKDRFSAERLKGVDSTLKIQPAELGDSAVYLCASSLGSSTSGLYEQYFGPGTRLTVT.

There are a few counts of this clone. V is TRBV27 and J is TRBJ2-7; no firm D call. CDR1 and CDR2 from the germline V gene are MNHEY and SMNVEV (reference sequence). V lost 0 bases, J lost 3 bases, and 0 bases lay in between. The CDR3 loop spans 11 amino acids. CDR3 sequence (DNA): TGTGCCAGCAGTTTATCCTACGAGCAGTACTTC. Its protein product is CASSLSYEQYF.

DNA of the CDR3: TGTGCCAGCAGCTACACCCTAGCGGGGGCCTACAATGAGCAGTTCTTC. Amino acids: CASSYTLAGAYNEQFF. V and J are TRBV6-5 and TRBJ2-1, with 10 bases fitting TRBD2. V dropped 6 bases and J dropped 2; count of bases not matched to a gene: 7. The CDR3 runs to 16 residues. CDR1 is MNHEY and CDR2 is SVGAGI in the germline V gene.

The J gene is TRBJ1-2, the V gene TRBV28, with TRBD1 as a possible D gene (5 bases). Trimming removed 6 bases at V and 5 bases at J, with 16 bases between. The CDR3 covers 14 residues. Germline CDR1 is MDHEN and CDR2 is SYDVKM. CDR3 in amino acids: CASSLTTVPYGYTF. In DNA, the CDR3 is TGTGCCAGCAGCCTAACGACAGTACCATATGGCTACACCTTC.

The genes are TRBV6-6 and TRBJ2-7; D not certain. Germline-derived CDR1 and CDR2 are MNHNY and SVGAGI (reference sequence). This CDR3 comprises 14 residues. V was cut by 10 bases and J by 5 bases, with 21 bases left in between. The CDR3 nucleotides are TGTGCCACCCGCGACTCCAGGATTCCTGACGAGCAGTACTTC. The encoded protein is CATRDSRIPDEQYF.

This clone has a handful of counts. Here the CDR3 omits its conserved ending phenylalanine or tryptophan, so a read error is the likely source. It is unclear where the CDR3 begins or ends on the DNA, so no DNA is shown, and the CDR3 is as TCRdb lists it. The chain combines TRBV13 with TRBJ1-1; TRBD1 reflects the table's D call only, with no check against the DNA. The CDR3 has 8 amino acids, counting both end residues. Germline loops: CDR1 PRHDT, CDR2 FYEKMQ (reference sequence). CDR3: CASSSFPV.

This chain connects TRBV6-6 to TRBJ2-5, with 8 bases fitting TRBD1. V gave up 5 bases and J gave up 5 bases; unmatched junction bases: 7. CDR3 length: 14 residues. The germline gives CDR1 MNHNY, CDR2 SVGAGI (reference sequence). CDR3 sequence reads: CASSNPGGWETQYF. CDR3 nucleotides: TGTGCCAGCAGTAACCCAGGGGGCTGGGAGACCCAGTACTTC.

This clone was counted only a few times. The V call is TRBV9, the J call TRBJ2-2; no clear D. V was clipped by 0 bases and J by 1 base, with 4 bases between them. The CDR3 is made up of 14 amino acids. Germline CDR1 is SGDLS and CDR2 is YYNGEE. CDR3 nucleotide sequence: TGTGCCAGCAGCGTAGCCGGGAACACCGGGGAGCTGTTTTTT. This encodes CASSVAGNTGELFF.

Written as DNA, the CDR3 is TGCGCCAGCAGCTCGACAGGGTTTGGCTACACCTTC. Its protein is CASSSTGFGYTF. The J gene is TRBJ1-2, the V gene TRBV5-1, with TRBD1 matching 7 bases. This CDR3 is 12 amino acids long. The germline CDR1 and CDR2 sequences are SGHRS and YFSETQ. Unmatched junction bases numbered 3, after V lost 3 bases and J lost 7 bases. The full variable domain, in which reference TRBV5-1 and TRBJ1-2 provide the parts outside the CDR3, is KAGVTQTPRYLIKTRGQQVTLSCSPISGHRSVSWYQQTPGQGLQFLFEYFSETQRNKGNFPGRFSGRQFSNSRSEMNVSTLELGDSALYLCASSSTGFGYTFGSGTRLTVV.

The chain has TRBV5-1 and TRBJ2-1; D is possibly TRBD1 or TRBD2 (5 bases each). The CDR3 sequence is 16 residues long. The V gene's germline CDR1 is SGHRS and CDR2 YFSETQ. V was pared by 0 bases and J by 4 bases, with 14 bases between. CDR3 protein: CASSLGDLGGYNEQFF. The CDR3 nucleotides read TGCGCCAGCAGCTTGGGGGACCTCGGTGGGTACAATGAGCAGTTCTTC.

The chain links TRBV11-2 to TRBJ2-5; D is ambiguous. Germline V gene sequence: CDR1 SGHAT, CDR2 FQNNGV. This CDR3 is 13 amino acids long. V shed 5 bases and J shed 4 bases, with 11 bases lying between them. The CDR3 here is CASSTSLGETQYF. DNA for the CDR3: TGTGCCAGCAGCACGAGCCTGGGAGAGACCCAGTACTTC.

The chain joins TRBV28 to TRBJ2-1; 7 positions agree with TRBD2. The CDR3 runs to 13 residues. CDR1 MDHEN and CDR2 SYDVKM come from the germline V gene. The J segment lost 7 bases and the V segment lost 4 bases, leaving 4 bases of the junction unmatched. The CDR3 spells CASSSGGANEQFF. The CDR3 DNA reads as TGTGCCAGCAGTTCGGGAGGAGCGAATGAGCAGTTCTTC.

The gene calls are TRBV10-2 and TRBJ2-7; TRBD2 agrees at 10 bases. V dropped 3 bases and J dropped 0; count of bases not matched to a gene: 5. Germline V gene lookup returns CDR1 WSHSY and CDR2 SAAADI. The CDR3 loop spans 16 amino acids. The CDR3 spells CASSERLAGYSYEQYF. The CDR3 nucleotides read TGCGCCAGCAGTGAAAGACTAGCGGGCTACTCCTACGAGCAGTACTTC.

The chain carries TRBV7-9 and TRBJ2-1; possibly TRBD1 for D (5 bases). Germline-derived CDR1 and CDR2 are SEHNR and FQNEAQ (reference sequence). V lost 5 bases and J 6 bases, leaving 14 bases between the germline ends. The length of the CDR3 is 14 residues. The CDR3 spells CASSPWRDSNEQFF. CDR3 sequence (DNA): TGTGCCAGCAGCCCCTGGAGAGACAGCAATGAGCAGTTCTTC.

This sequence joins TRBV18 and TRBJ1-6; 7 nucleotides line up with TRBD1. This CDR3 region has 14 residues. CDR1 is KGHSH, CDR2 LQKENI, per germline. V shed 3 bases, J shed 7 bases, and the junction held 3 bases outside the gene matches. CDR3 in amino acids: CASSPTGRNSPLHF. The CDR3 DNA sequence: TGTGCCAGCTCACCGACAGGGAGAAATTCACCCCTCCACTTT.

CDR3 bases: TGTGCCAGCAGTCCGCTAGTTACCGGGGAGCTGTTTTTT. Translating it yields CASSPLVTGELFF. The rearrangement joins TRBV6-6 to TRBJ2-2; D gene uncertain. V was pared by 5 bases and J by 5 bases, with 9 bases between. This CDR3 is 13 amino acids long. Germline CDR1 reads MNHNY; CDR2 reads SVGAGI (reference sequence).

J is TRBJ2-7 and V is TRBV7-4; D is unresolved. Trimming stripped 4 bases from V and 6 bases from J, with 7 bases between. Germline V gives CDR1 SGHVT, CDR2 SQSDAQ. This CDR3 comprises 11 residues. CDR3 nucleotides: TGTGCCAGCAGCTCTGGTATCGAGCAGTACTTC. This sequence encodes CASSSGIEQYF.

V and J are TRBV28 and TRBJ1-3, with D maybe TRBD1 (5 bases). V was pared by 2 bases and J by 2 bases, with 16 bases between. The CDR3 has 17 amino acids. Per germline, CDR1 MDHEN and CDR2 SYDVKM. The DNA of the CDR3 is TGTGCCAGCAGTTTACCCAGGGTTTTCCAAACTGGAAACACCATATATTTT. Protein sequence: CASSLPRVFQTGNTIYF.